This T cell receptor beta chain was identified during a study of PD-L1 blockade in urothelial cancer. Study-wide points: A pretreatment blood TCR clonality that fell below the median predicted better progression-free and overall survival.

Germline V gene data show CDR1 as MDHEN and CDR2 as SYDVKM. V lost 5 bases and J lost 4, with 14 bases in between. The CDR3 runs 14 residues. About this clone itself: The antigen remains unidentified.

Time point meaning: pretreatment peripheral blood. The table came from immunoSEQ multiplex PCR; TCRdb's copy has only in-frame clones and leaves some out. The sample lists 130,000 or so clones, approximately 88% occurring once. The V and J genes are TRBV28 and TRBJ1-2; TRBD1 might be the D (5 bases). The specimen comprised PBMCs, sampled around atezolizumab (anti-PD-L1) treatment. The origin of this receptor is a man aged 50 to 60 with urothelial cancer. The CDR3 is CASSQARDFYGYTF. Here the CDR3 DNA reads TGTGCCAGCAGTCAAGCGAGGGACTTCTATGGCTACACCTTC.